The rows below give T cell receptor beta chains drawn from one sample of a study of post-analysis software for immune sequencing data. Each CDR3 protein gets one entry after TCRdb re-called the PCR reads with MiXCR. Here the sample spans roughly 800,000 distinct CDR3 sequences, around 46% being singletons. Sequencing used blood. These receptors were obtained from a girl under 18 with multiple sclerosis. CDR3s include the opening cysteine and the closing phenylalanine or tryptophan. D genes are given only for firm matches. Clone sizes are given selectively: once, few, many, or a class where the clone is expanded.

size	length	J	V	D	CDR3	DNA
-	14	TRBJ2-1	TRBV12-3/TRBV12-4	TRBD2	CASHIAGVGSEQFF	TGTGCCAGCCATATAGCGGGAGTAGGGAGTGAGCAGTTCTTC
once	13	TRBJ1-1	TRBV29-1	-	CSVAGAGDTEAFF	TGCAGCGTTGCGGGCGCGGGGGACACTGAAGCTTTCTTT
-	14	TRBJ2-7	TRBV10-3	-	CAISESGSSYEQYF	TGTGCCATCAGTGAGTCAGGGAGCTCCTACGAGCAGTACTTC
few	14	TRBJ2-3	TRBV28	-	CASSPIRITDTQYF	TGTGCCAGCAGCCCCATCCGGATCACAGATACGCAGTATTTT
-	15	TRBJ2-1	TRBV20-1	TRBD2	CSARTSGVSYNEQFF	TGCAGTGCTAGGACTAGCGGCGTGTCCTACAATGAGCAGTTCTTC
-	16	TRBJ1-4	TRBV12-3/TRBV12-4	-	CASSPQQGPTNEKLFF	TGTGCCAGCAGTCCCCAACAGGGCCCCACTAATGAAAAACTGTTTTTT
-	17	TRBJ2-7	TRBV20-1	-	CSARERVGLATVNEQYF	TGCAGTGCTAGAGAACGAGTTGGGCTAGCGACCGTCAATGAGCAGTACTTC
-	17	TRBJ2-3	TRBV7-9	TRBD2	CASNWPSSGGSTDTQYF	TGTGCCAGCAACTGGCCCTCTAGCGGGGGGAGCACAGATACGCAGTATTTT
-	17	TRBJ2-1	TRBV5-1	TRBD1	CASRPGTGVSSYNEQFF	TGCGCCAGCAGGCCAGGGACAGGGGTTAGCTCCTACAATGAGCAGTTCTTC
-	15	TRBJ2-1	TRBV5-1	TRBD1	CASSPPGQGYGEQFF	TGCGCCAGCAGTCCTCCGGGACAGGGCTATGGTGAGCAGTTCTTC
-	10	TRBJ1-2	TRBV20-1	-	CSAYRESYTF	TGCAGTGCTTACAGGGAGAGCTACACCTTC
-	14	TRBJ2-7	TRBV3-1	-	CASSQVAGRYEQYF	TGTGCCAGCAGCCAAGTCGCAGGCCGGTACGAGCAGTACTTC
few	18	TRBJ2-5	TRBV7-3	TRBD2	CASSPSALAGVVPREQYF	TGTGCCAGCAGCCCTTCGGCACTAGCGGGAGTAGTGCCTAGGGAGCAGTACTTC
-	16	TRBJ2-3	TRBV15	TRBD2	CATSRPGLAEEDTQYF	TGTGCCACCAGCAGGCCCGGACTAGCGGAAGAAGATACGCAGTATTTT
once	17	TRBJ2-5	TRBV15	-	CATSRLRDQLIQETQYF	TGTGCCACCAGCCGACTCCGGGACCAACTAATCCAAGAGACCCAGTACTTC
-	15	TRBJ2-7	TRBV20-1	-	CSARARLGRLGEQYF	TGCAGTGCTAGAGCCCGTTTAGGGAGGTTGGGCGAGCAGTACTTC
-	15	TRBJ2-7	TRBV20-1	-	CSARGPSTTTPEQYF	TGCAGTGCTAGAGGGCCTTCCACCACTACTCCAGAGCAGTACTTC
-	15	TRBJ2-3	TRBV12-3/TRBV12-4	TRBD2	CASSPNGLATDTQYF	TGTGCCAGCAGTCCGAACGGACTAGCTACAGATACGCAGTATTTT
-	17	TRBJ2-7	TRBV5-6	TRBD2	CASSPGLRLANTYEQYF	TGTGCCAGCAGCCCAGGGCTCCGACTAGCGAACACCTACGAGCAGTACTTC
few	18	TRBJ2-5	TRBV12-3/TRBV12-4	TRBD2	CASSLGLAGVAPQETQYF	TGTGCCAGCAGTTTAGGACTAGCGGGAGTGGCCCCCCAAGAGACCCAGTACTTC
-	15	TRBJ2-6	TRBV6-1	-	CASHRDMAGANVLTF	TGTGCCAGCCACAGGGATATGGCTGGGGCCAACGTCCTGACTTTC
-	15	TRBJ1-1	TRBV5-1	-	CASSAEGGLVTEAFF	TGCGCCAGCAGCGCGGAGGGGGGGCTGGTCACTGAAGCTTTCTTT
few	14	TRBJ2-7	TRBV24-1	-	CATTGGWSSYEQYF	TGTGCCACCACTGGTGGTTGGAGCTCCTACGAGCAGTACTTC
-	15	TRBJ2-1	TRBV12-3/TRBV12-4	-	CASSRTSFGGNEQFF	TGTGCCAGCAGCCGCACTAGTTTCGGGGGTAATGAGCAGTTCTTC
-	13	TRBJ2-7	TRBV19	-	CATGGLATYEQYF	TGTGCCACTGGGGGACTTGCTACCTACGAGCAGTACTTC
-	13	TRBJ2-7	TRBV2	-	CASSELRLYEQYF	TGTGCCAGCAGTGAACTCCGACTCTACGAGCAGTACTTC
-	13	TRBJ2-7	TRBV20-1	-	CSARQGHPYEQYF	TGCAGTGCCCGGCAGGGACACCCCTACGAGCAGTACTTC
few	15	TRBJ1-2	TRBV20-1	-	CSARDAGGLPGGYTF	TGCAGTGCTAGAGATGCCGGGGGGCTACCGGGTGGCTACACCTTC
few	11	TRBJ2-7	TRBV5-5	-	CASEGSYEQYF	TGTGCCAGCGAGGGATCCTACGAGCAGTACTTC
-	15	TRBJ2-3	TRBV5-1	TRBD2	CASSSGLAGRDTQYF	TGCGCCAGCAGCTCGGGACTAGCGGGAAGGGATACGCAGTATTTT
few	17	TRBJ2-4	TRBV5-6	-	CASSQGSVRLAKNIQYF	TGTGCCAGCAGCCAGGGATCGGTGAGGCTAGCCAAAAACATTCAGTACTTC
-	18	TRBJ2-6	TRBV27	TRBD2	CASSWFGGRAGGANVLTF	TGTGCCAGCAGTTGGTTCGGCGGGAGGGCCGGTGGGGCCAACGTCCTGACTTTC
-	15	TRBJ1-5	TRBV7-2	-	CASSIMAGSNQPQHF	TGTGCCAGCAGCATCATGGCAGGCTCTAATCAGCCCCAGCATTTT
-	13	TRBJ1-2	TRBV4-3	-	CASSQRQGQGYTF	TGCGCCAGCAGCCAACGGCAGGGTCAGGGCTACACCTTC
-	16	TRBJ2-5	TRBV5-1	TRBD2	CASSGRLAGDPETQYF	TGCGCCAGCAGCGGCAGACTAGCGGGAGACCCAGAGACCCAGTACTTC
-	13	TRBJ2-5	TRBV20-1	TRBD2	CSARIAGQETQYF	TGCAGTGCTAGGATAGCGGGCCAAGAGACCCAGTACTTC
few	14	TRBJ2-1	TRBV29-1	-	CSVVRGGRINEQFF	TGCAGCGTTGTACGAGGGGGGCGAATCAATGAGCAGTTCTTC
few	15	TRBJ2-1	TRBV15	TRBD2	CATSRDPGGLQEQFF	TGTGCCACCAGCAGAGACCCGGGAGGGCTACAGGAGCAGTTCTTC
-	16	TRBJ2-5	TRBV3-1	TRBD2	CASSQDSGEGPETQYF	TGTGCCAGCAGCCAAGATTCGGGGGAGGGCCCGGAGACCCAGTACTTC
once	13	TRBJ1-4	TRBV29-1	-	CSVRDIGGEKPFF	TGCAGCGTGCGGGACATCGGAGGTGAAAAACCGTTTTTT
-	16	TRBJ2-7	TRBV2	-	CTSSETGQGTIYEQYF	TGTACCAGCAGTGAAACCGGACAAGGGACCATCTACGAGCAGTACTTC
few	14	TRBJ2-1	TRBV29-1	TRBD2	CSVQTSGVDNEQFF	TGCAGCGTTCAAACTAGCGGGGTTGACAATGAGCAGTTCTTC
few	16	TRBJ2-7	TRBV5-1	-	CASSLADGGTRGGQYF	TGCGCCAGCAGCTTGGCCGACGGCGGGACTCGCGGAGGGCAGTACTTC
-	16	TRBJ1-2	TRBV3-1	-	CASSQVDDLSITGYTF	TGTGCCAGCAGCCAAGTTGATGACCTCTCAATCACGGGCTACACCTTC
few	16	TRBJ2-3	TRBV27	TRBD2	CASSPEWRELTDTQYF	TGTGCCAGCAGTCCCGAATGGCGGGAGTTGACAGATACGCAGTATTTT
-	13	TRBJ1-6	TRBV29-1	-	CSVADGTNSPLHF	TGCAGCGTTGCGGACGGCACTAATTCACCCCTCCACTTT
-	20	TRBJ2-5	TRBV9	TRBD1	CASSVGSGQGERWGQETQYF	TGTGCCAGCAGCGTAGGTTCCGGACAGGGGGAGCGTTGGGGTCAAGAGACCCAGTACTTC
-	14	TRBJ2-2	TRBV4-1	-	CASSQESNTGELFF	TGCGCCAGCAGCCAAGAGTCGAACACCGGGGAGCTGTTTTTT
few	18	TRBJ2-7	TRBV12-3/TRBV12-4	TRBD2	CASSYWPQREGQSYEQYF	TGTGCCAGCAGTTATTGGCCCCAGCGGGAGGGCCAAAGCTACGAGCAGTACTTC
few	15	TRBJ2-5	TRBV4-3	TRBD2	CASSQEKREGETQYF	TGCGCCAGCAGCCAAGAGAAGCGGGAGGGTGAGACCCAGTACTTC
few	14	TRBJ1-1	TRBV27	-	CASSLWAGVAEAFF	TGTGCCAGCAGTTTATGGGCAGGGGTCGCTGAAGCTTTCTTT
many	18	TRBJ2-3	TRBV18	-	CASSPPIAEAPSTDTQYF	TGTGCCAGCTCACCACCGATAGCCGAAGCCCCTAGCACAGATACGCAGTATTTT
few	17	TRBJ1-2	TRBV28	-	CASSSIIKQGRVYGYTF	TGTGCCAGCAGTTCAATAATCAAACAGGGCCGGGTCTATGGCTACACCTTC
few	13	TRBJ1-1	TRBV7-9	-	CASSLADGSEAFF	TGTGCCAGCAGCTTAGCGGACGGGTCTGAAGCTTTCTTT